This section outlines one TCR beta chain sequence together with its context. This specimen belongs to a study of cytomegalovirus exposure and HLA in healthy donors. V gave up 5 bases and J gave up 0 bases, with 11 bases separating them. There are 15 residues in the CDR3. Germline CDR1 is MNHEY and CDR2 is SMNVEV (reference sequence). The PCR made use of 60 Vbeta and 13 Jbeta primers. The table came from immunoSEQ multiplex PCR; TCRdb's copy has only in-frame clones and leaves some out. Of 100,000 to 150,000 clones listed, approximately 84% were seen once; the top ten hold less than 2%. The V call is TRBV27, the J call TRBJ2-1; no clear D gene. This TCR was recovered from a woman in her thirties or forties in good health and CMV-seronegative. Source material: PBMCs. The CDR3 is CASSLEASSYNEQFF. CDR3 DNA: TGTGCCAGCAGTCTCGAGGCAAGCTCCTACAATGAGCAGTTCTTC.